The entry below gives a single TCR beta chain sequence along with its context. These data belong to a study of control samples from healthy donors and cancer patients. The CDR3 is 14 residues long. The V and J ends lost 3 bases and 4 bases respectively, with 12 bases between them. The germline gives CDR1 KGHSH, CDR2 LQKENI. Clones were sequenced by immunoSEQ multiplex PCR, and TCRdb holds only the in-frame ones, with some missing. This sample has under 150,000 clones; about 85% occur once, and the top ten carry roughly 8.4%. Specimen: blood. V gene TRBV18 combines with J gene TRBJ1-2; a weak D match, TRBD1 (6 bases). The sequence was collected from a woman in her twenties or thirties in good health. The chain's CDR3 is CASSPPTGSYGYTF. CDR3 sequence (DNA): TGTGCCAGCTCACCGCCCACAGGGAGCTATGGCTACACCTTC.